This TCR beta chain was sequenced during a study of blood T cell repertoires in COVID-19. Study-level background: Nucleic acid was either cDNA or gDNA, and it came from T cells, B-cell-depleted T cells, or PBMCs.

All enrollees were roughly 18 to 89 years old and from approximately 25 US areas. Participants had their cohort set by participant-reported clinical history. Trimming left V 0 bases short and J 6 bases short, with 10 bases between. The CDR3 totals 14 residues. Germline V lookup: CDR1 SGDLS, CDR2 YYNGEE. In the original analysis: How many nucleated cells were present was estimated from reference gene primer amplification. Repertoires were generated with immunoSEQ multiplex PCR, while TCRdb's copy carries only in-frame clones and drops some. V, J and clone size were drawn from that table, and D and trimming were deduced from the DNA. The data show about 440,000 clones, 70% to 90% seen once.

The chain carries TRBV9 and TRBJ1-5; tentative D call: TRBD1 (6 bases). This receptor was obtained from a woman aged 18-29 years with acute COVID-19. Specimen: PBMCs or T cells enriched from blood (not recorded which). The CDR3 region has the DNA TGTGCCAGCAGCGTAGAAGGGGGGGCTCAGCCCCAGCATTTT. Encoded protein: CASSVEGGAQPQHF.